This T cell receptor (beta chain) was captured in a study of vaccination and CD4 T cells after COVID-19. Study context: Stimulation used overlapping spike peptides from SARS-CoV-2, HCoV-NL63, HCoV-OC43 and HCoV-229E.

Cultured CD4+ T-cell DNA underwent Oncomine TCR Beta short-read sequencing. TCRdb used MiXCR to reprocess the PCR reads, holding one entry per CDR3 protein. The sample gives tens of thousands of distinct CDR3 sequences, about 51% of which show up once; around 6% is in the top ten. The treatment: roughly 10-day PBMC culture with coronavirus spike peptide pools or control peptides (ViraFEST assay). PCR tests turned positive between March and December 2020, before US Alpha, Beta and Delta variants. Study-level results: No early post-infection timepoints were studied, and convalescent patients studied were relatively few.

On this clonotype itself: The antigen remains undetermined.

CDR1 MGHDK and CDR2 SYGVNS come from the germline V gene. The CDR3 is made up of 14 amino acids. Trimming removed 6 bases from V and 0 bases from J, with 9 bases in between. The genes are TRBV25-1 and TRBJ1-5; D not resolved. The sequenced sample consisted of CD4+ T cells from blood, cultured in vitro. This TCR came from a human donor who had recovered from COVID-19. CDR3 sequence reads: CASRPRYSNQPQHF. The CDR3 DNA follows: TGTGCCAGCAGACCAAGGTATAGCAATCAGCCCCAGCATTTT.